One and the same sample provided the 30 T cell receptor beta chains below, sequenced in a study of blood T cell repertoires in COVID-19. Sequencing used immunoSEQ multiplex PCR; TCRdb keeps in-frame clones, though not all of them. The table lists 65,000 to 70,000 clones, nearly 80% of them singletons. Sequencing was performed on peripheral blood. The receptors come from a human donor in a cohort sampled during active COVID-19.

CDR3 protein: CASSNYYWTGGRVAFRSGELFF. The CDR3 coding sequence is TGTGCCAGCAGCAACTACTACTGGACAGGGGGTAGAGTCGCCTTTAGATCCGGGGAGCTGTTTTTT. The chain links TRBV21-1 to TRBJ2-2; no check of the table's D call, TRBD1, against the DNA was made. TRBV21-1 is flagged as a pseudogene. The CDR3 length is 22 residues.

The chain employs TRBV19 and TRBJ1-2; D remains unclear. From germline, CDR1 is LNHDA and CDR2 SQIVND (reference sequence). Trimming removed 6 bases from V and 7 bases from J, with 12 bases in between. The CDR3 is 12 amino acids. The CDR3 loop is CASSRLEGGYTF. In DNA, the CDR3 is TGTGCCAGTAGCCGCTTAGAGGGTGGCTACACCTTC. Variable domain in full (rest from reference TRBV19 and TRBJ1-2): DGGITQSPKYLFRKEGQNVTLSCEQNLNHDAMYWYRQDPGQGLRLIYYSQIVNDFQKGDIAEGYSVSREKKESFPLTVTSAQKNPTAFYLCASSRLEGGYTFGSGTRLTVV.

This clone was observed a few times. V usage is TRBV5-1 and J usage is TRBJ2-7; a possible D gene is TRBD2 (5 bases). Per germline, CDR1 SGHRS and CDR2 YFSETQ. The CDR3 loop spans 13 amino acids. Trimming left V 6 bases short and J 3 bases short, with 13 bases between. This CDR3 reads CASTDPGYYEQYF. Written as DNA, the CDR3 is TGCGCCAGCACTGATCCGGGGTACTACGAGCAGTACTTC.

This sequence joins TRBV29-1 and TRBJ2-7; D may be TRBD2 (6 bases). The CDR3 is 11 residues long. Germline values: CDR1 SQVTM, CDR2 ANQGSEA. V lost 0 bases and J lost 6, with 6 bases in between. The CDR3 spells CSVEEAGEQYF. The CDR3 bases are TGCAGCGTTGAAGAAGCGGGCGAGCAGTACTTC.

The rearrangement uses TRBV7-8 and TRBJ2-3, with TRBD2 identical over 12 bases. CDR1 SGHVS and CDR2 FQNEAQ come from the germline V gene. V dropped 5 bases and J dropped 4; count of bases not matched to a gene: 7. The CDR3 length is 16 residues. In nucleotides, the CDR3 is TGTGCCAGCAGCCCCGGACTAGCGGGAATCTCAGATACGCAGTATTTT. Protein sequence: CASSPGLAGISDTQYF.

The V call is TRBV19, the J call TRBJ2-1; a possible D gene is TRBD2 (6 bases). CDR1 and CDR2 from the germline V gene are LNHDA and SQIVND (reference sequence). V was clipped by 10 bases and J by 3 bases, with 16 bases between them. The CDR3 length is 14 residues. The CDR3 is CATIGTGVYNEQFF. Here the CDR3 DNA reads TGTGCCACTATTGGGACGGGGGTCTACAATGAGCAGTTCTTC.

This chain connects TRBV27 to TRBJ2-3; 8 bases fit TRBD2. CDR3 length equals 14 residues. Losses at the gene ends were 5 bases for V and 5 bases for J; bases not matched to a gene: 6. CDR1 and CDR2 (germline): MNHEY, SMNVEV (reference sequence). The CDR3 nucleotides are TGTGCCAGCAGTACAACTAGCGGAGGAGATACGCAGTATTTT. It encodes CASSTTSGGDTQYF.

The chain joins TRBV28 to TRBJ2-1, with D possibly being TRBD2 (5 bases). Germline loops: CDR1 MDHEN, CDR2 SYDVKM. The CDR3 consists of 16 residues. Trimming left V 5 bases short and J 0 bases short, with 14 bases between. The CDR3 loop is CASSGSAPSSYNEQFF. In DNA form, the CDR3 reads TGTGCCAGCAGTGGGAGCGCACCCAGCTCCTACAATGAGCAGTTCTTC.

The chain employs TRBV5-6 and TRBJ1-4; TRBD1 might be the D (5 bases). CDR1 and CDR2 from the germline V gene are SGHDT and YYEEEE. CDR3 length equals 15 residues. Trimming stripped 1 base from V and 5 bases from J, with 12 bases between. CDR3 residues: CASSLRAGVNEKLFF. CDR3 coding DNA: TGTGCCAGCAGCTTGAGAGCGGGGGTGAATGAAAAACTGTTTTTT.

The chain employs TRBV7-2 and TRBJ1-3, with a possible D match to TRBD1 (5 bases). Trimming left V 5 bases short and J 0 bases short, with 11 bases between. This CDR3 contains 15 residues. Germline V gene data show CDR1 as SGHTA and CDR2 as FQGNSA. The CDR3 DNA is TGTGCCAGCAGCCTACAGGCCAGCTCTGGAAACACCATATATTTT. The encoded protein is CASSLQASSGNTIYF.

This chain links TRBV2 with TRBJ2-1; 9 bases line up with TRBD2. Germline-derived CDR1 and CDR2 are SNHLY and FYNNEI. The CDR3 has 14 residues. V lost 5 bases, J lost 4 bases, and 3 bases stayed unmatched. CDR3: CASSRLAVYNEQFF. The CDR3 nucleotides read TGTGCCAGCAGTCGACTAGCGGTATACAATGAGCAGTTCTTC.

V and J are TRBV10-2 and TRBJ2-3; TRBD1 might be the D (5 bases). The CDR3 runs 14 residues. The germline V and J ends were trimmed by 4 bases and 4 bases, with 12 bases remaining between them. CDR1 is WSHSY and CDR2 is SAAADI in the germline V gene. CDR3 amino acids: CASSVGQMADTQYF. The CDR3 nucleotides read TGCGCCAGCAGTGTTGGACAAATGGCAGATACGCAGTATTTT.

This chain connects TRBV7-2 to TRBJ2-7; 7 bases align to TRBD2. Germline V gene sequence: CDR1 SGHTA, CDR2 FQGNSA. V shed 5 bases, J shed 2 bases, and the junction held 12 bases outside the gene matches. This CDR3 is 16 amino acids long. CDR3 DNA sequence: TGTGCCAGCAGCGTTGACACCTGGGACTACCCCTACGAGCAGTACTTC. Protein product: CASSVDTWDYPYEQYF.

The chain joins TRBV9 to TRBJ1-3; D gene ambiguous. Looked up from germline, CDR1 is SGDLS and CDR2 is YYNGEE. This CDR3 region has 14 residues. V was shortened by 0 bases and J by 4 bases, with 8 bases between the two germline ends. The CDR3 here is CASSVGLLGNTIYF. The CDR3 DNA follows: TGTGCCAGCAGCGTAGGTCTCTTGGGAAACACCATATATTTT.

The chain joins TRBV5-1 to TRBJ1-1; D gene ambiguous. Germline CDR1 and CDR2: SGHRS and YFSETQ. V lost 0 bases and J 3 bases, leaving 6 bases between the germline ends. The CDR3 extends over 13 amino acids. CDR3 residues: CASSLAQYTEAFF. The CDR3 DNA reads as TGCGCCAGCAGCTTGGCCCAGTACACTGAAGCTTTCTTT.

The chain has TRBV28 and TRBJ2-7, with D perhaps TRBD1 (6 bases). This CDR3 is built from 13 residues. Trimming removed 3 bases from V and 2 bases from J, with 8 bases in between. Germline V gene lookup returns CDR1 MDHEN and CDR2 SYDVKM. The CDR3, as DNA: TGTGCCAGCAGTTTTACAGGGACCTACGAGCAGTACTTC. Translated: CASSFTGTYEQYF.

The chain couples TRBV7-2 to TRBJ1-1; 7 nucleotides match TRBD1. The germline V gene has CDR1 SGHTA and CDR2 FQGNSA. V lost 3 bases and J lost 1; bases outside the gene matches: 5. The CDR3 has 15 residues. The CDR3 sequence is CASSFTGVSNTEAFF. In nucleotides, the CDR3 is TGTGCCAGCAGCTTTACAGGGGTGTCGAACACTGAAGCTTTCTTT.

V gene TRBV2 combines with J gene TRBJ2-1; 7 bases agree with TRBD2. The germline CDR1 and CDR2 sequences are SNHLY and FYNNEI. V lost 4 bases and J lost 8; bases outside the gene matches: 11. The CDR3 is 15 amino acids. The CDR3 here is CASSVFGGSRDEQFF. CDR3 coding DNA: TGTGCCAGCAGTGTGTTTGGCGGGAGCAGGGATGAGCAGTTCTTC.

The count of this clone is one. The CDR3 region has the DNA TGTGCCACTCGGACCGGGACTCGGGAGACCCAGTACTTC. It is translated as CATRTGTRETQYF. V and J are TRBV6-4 and TRBJ2-5; the D gene is possibly TRBD2 (6 bases). The CDR3 is 13 residues long. Germline lookup yields CDR1 MRHNA and CDR2 SNTAGT. The V gene lost 10 bases and the J gene lost 5 bases, with 17 bases spanning the gap.

This sequence joins TRBV14 and TRBJ1-2; D might be TRBD1 (5 bases). V lost 0 bases to trimming and J lost 4 bases, with 18 bases between them. The CDR3 is made up of 17 amino acids. Germline values: CDR1 SGHDN, CDR2 FVKESK. The CDR3 sequence: CASSQDVGPGLIYGYTF. For the CDR3, the DNA is TGTGCCAGCAGCCAAGATGTAGGACCAGGGCTCATCTATGGCTACACCTTC.

This clone appeared a few times. The chain uses TRBV11-2 and TRBJ1-3; 9 bases are shared with TRBD1. Germline-derived CDR1 and CDR2 are SGHAT and FQNNGV. The J segment lost 0 bases and the V segment lost 3 bases, leaving 6 bases of the junction unmatched. The CDR3 has 17 residues. The CDR3 DNA is TGTGCCAGCAGCTTCGCCGGGACAGGGAGCTCTGGAAACACCATATATTTT. It encodes CASSFAGTGSSGNTIYF. Based on the CDR3 plus reference TRBV11-2 and TRBJ1-3, the full variable domain is EAGVAQSPRYKIIEKRQSVAFWCNPISGHATLYWYQQILGQGPKLLIQFQNNGVVDDSQLPKDRFSAERLKGVDSTLKIQPAKLEDSAVYLCASSFAGTGSSGNTIYFGEGSWLTVV.

This clone has only one observation. The chain has TRBV5-6 and TRBJ2-7, with D tentatively TRBD1 (5 bases). The CDR3 loop spans 14 amino acids. V lost 4 bases, J lost 5 bases, and 16 bases lay in between. Germline V gene sequence: CDR1 SGHDT, CDR2 YYEEEE. Here the CDR3 reads CASSLPSGLDEQYF. The CDR3 bases are TGTGCCAGCAGCCTCCCCTCAGGGCTCGACGAGCAGTACTTC.

The rearrangement joins TRBV2 to TRBJ2-1, with TRBD2 identical over 12 bases. CDR1 and CDR2 (germline): SNHLY, FYNNEI. The junction had 8 bases not matched to a gene; V was cut back by 4 bases and J by 7 bases. The CDR3 covers 16 residues. Written as DNA, the CDR3 is TGTGCCAGCAGTGGGGCTAGCGGGGGGGCCCGGAATGAGCAGTTCTTC. This gives the protein CASSGASGGARNEQFF.

This chain links TRBV5-4 with TRBJ1-3, with D tentatively TRBD1 (5 bases). The CDR3 has 14 residues. Trimming left V 4 bases short and J 8 bases short, with 16 bases between. Germline assignment: CDR1 SGHNT and CDR2 YYREEE (reference sequence). CDR3 nucleotide sequence: TGTGCCAGCAGCCCCGGAGGGGTGTGGGACACCATATATTTT. It yields the protein CASSPGGVWDTIYF.

This rearrangement joins TRBV19 to TRBJ2-3; 10 bases align to TRBD2. This CDR3 comprises 17 residues. With V trimmed by 6 bases and J by 4 bases, 13 bases remained unmatched. The germline CDR1 and CDR2 sequences are LNHDA and SQIVND (reference sequence). The CDR3 loop is CASRPLRLAGVADTQYF. The CDR3, as DNA: TGTGCCAGTAGGCCCCTAAGGCTAGCGGGAGTGGCAGATACGCAGTATTTT.

This clone was found once. The chain couples TRBV11-3 to TRBJ2-5; 8 nucleotides line up with TRBD2. The CDR3 covers 17 residues. Germline CDR1 is SGHNT and CDR2 is YENEEA. With 2 bases clipped from V and 5 bases from J, the junction kept 13 bases outside the gene matches. The CDR3 region is CASSLRPAGGPGETQYF. CDR3 bases: TGTGCCAGCAGCTTACGCCCGGCGGGAGGCCCTGGGGAGACCCAGTACTTC.

This clone occurred a few times. V gene TRBV5-4 combines with J gene TRBJ1-1; 8 bases agree with TRBD1. From germline, CDR1 is SGHNT and CDR2 YYREEE (reference sequence). This CDR3 has 15 residues. After removal of 4 bases from V and 2 bases from J, the junction contained 7 bases not matched to a gene. The CDR3 DNA is TGTGCCAGCAGCCCGGACAGGGCAGTCAACACTGAAGCTTTCTTT. Translated, it gives CASSPDRAVNTEAFF.

This clone was seen just once. The chain combines TRBV2 with TRBJ2-4; D possibly corresponds to TRBD2 (6 bases). V was cut by 5 bases and J by 8 bases, with 13 bases left in between. This CDR3 has 13 amino acids. Germline V CDR1 and CDR2: SNHLY, FYNNEI. The CDR3 reads CASSHGGGDIQYF. DNA for the CDR3: TGTGCCAGCAGTCACGGGGGTGGAGACATTCAGTACTTC.

The CDR3 sequence: CATQAPNTDTQYF. The CDR3 nucleotides are TGTGCCACCCAGGCACCTAACACAGATACGCAGTATTTT. The chain links TRBV24-1 to TRBJ2-3; D remains unclear. The CDR3 loop spans 13 amino acids. The germline V and J ends were trimmed by 9 bases and 2 bases, with 11 bases remaining between them. Germline V gene lookup returns CDR1 KGHDR and CDR2 SFDVKD.

In its sample, this clone was seen once. CDR3 in DNA: TGTGCCAGCCGGGACAGCTACTCCTACGAGCAGTACTTC. Protein: CASRDSYSYEQYF. The chain recombines TRBV7-9 with TRBJ2-7, with TRBD1 identical over 7 bases. This CDR3 is built from 13 residues. The germline V gene encodes CDR1 SEHNR and CDR2 FQNEAQ (reference sequence). V was clipped by 8 bases and J by 0 bases; unmatched bases: 4.